A single sample is the source of the 17 T cell receptor beta chains below, sequenced in a study of regulatory T cells in long-lasting Graves disease. Sample time point: newly diagnosed GD, antithyroid drugs for less than 3 months. Researchers made the TCR library from RNA that was extracted from PBMCs. Construction of TCR beta libraries relied on iRepertoire HTBI primers and on Arm-PCR targeting CDR3 regions. TCRdb re-called the multiplex PCR reads through MiXCR, storing one row per CDR3 protein. Of roughly 610,000 distinct CDR3 sequences in the sample, around 15% were seen once. These data were also filed under a second study, of T cells in Graves' hyperthyroidism and ophthalmopathy.

The starting material was peripheral blood mononuclear cells (PBMCs), obtained at new diagnosis, from a patient treated with antithyroid drugs. These receptors came from a woman in her 30s with Graves disease.

In this sample, this clonotype turned up many times. This sequence joins TRBV6-1 and TRBJ1-2; the match to TRBD1 covers 12 bases. The CDR3 is 14 residues long. V lost 8 bases and J lost 8; bases outside the gene matches: 9. Germline-derived CDR1 and CDR2 are MNHNS and SASEGT. This CDR3 is CASVGTGGLLGYTF. The CDR3 coding sequence is TGTGCCAGCGTAGGGACAGGGGGCCTCCTCGGCTACACCTTC.

This clonotype was found once. V and J are TRBV9 and TRBJ2-5, with a possible D match to TRBD2 (5 bases). The CDR3 length is 13 residues. CDR1 is SGDLS and CDR2 is YYNGEE in the germline V gene. Deletions cut 4 bases from V and 2 bases from J, with 9 bases between. The CDR3 is CASSLEGQETQYF. CDR3 sequence (DNA): TGTGCCAGCAGCTTAGAGGGTCAAGAGACCCAGTACTTC.

This clonotype was detected ten times or more. This chain links TRBV20-1 with TRBJ1-5, with 8 bases that match TRBD1. The CDR3 loop spans 13 amino acids. V was clipped by 2 bases and J by 6 bases; unmatched bases: 3. Germline V gene data show CDR1 as DFQATT and CDR2 as SNEGSKA (reference sequence). The chain's CDR3 is CSARQGTGQPQHF. Written as DNA, the CDR3 is TGCAGTGCTAGACAGGGGACAGGTCAGCCCCAGCATTTT.

This clonotype showed up just a few times. The chain couples TRBV5-6 to TRBJ2-7; D may be TRBD2 (5 bases). This CDR3 comprises 12 residues. V was trimmed by 5 bases and J by 5 bases, leaving 11 bases between them. CDR1 and CDR2 (germline): SGHDT, YYEEEE. The CDR3 protein is CASSRRINEQYF. The CDR3 bases are TGTGCCAGCAGTCGGAGGATAAACGAGCAGTACTTC.

The chain carries TRBV5-6 and TRBJ2-2; TRBD1 agrees at 7 bases. The CDR3 spans 17 residues. Germline V gene sequence: CDR1 SGHDT, CDR2 YYEEEE. The trim removed 0 bases at V and 7 bases at J, leaving 12 bases unmatched. The DNA for the CDR3 is TGTGCCAGCAGCTTGGAGACAGGGCTTAGGGGCGTCGGGGAGCTGTTTTTT. It yields the protein CASSLETGLRGVGELFF.

In this sample, this clonotype turned up a few times. The chain combines TRBV29-1 with TRBJ1-2, with a tentative D call TRBD1 (5 bases). The germline V gene has CDR1 SQVTM and CDR2 ANQGSEA. The CDR3 covers 15 residues. V was shortened by 3 bases and J by 5 bases, with 19 bases between the two germline ends. This chain's CDR3 is CSVDYYAPRGYGYTF. The DNA for the CDR3 is TGCAGCGTTGACTACTACGCCCCCCGGGGGTATGGCTACACCTTC.

The table lists this clonotype with many counts. The chain uses TRBV5-1 and TRBJ2-3; TRBD2 aligns across 8 bases. Per germline, CDR1 SGHRS and CDR2 YFSETQ. The CDR3 has 16 amino acids. Trimming at V came to 0 bases and at J to 0 bases, leaving 3 bases not matched to a gene. DNA of the CDR3: TGCGCCAGCAGCTTGGCCGGGGGGGCCAGCACAGATACGCAGTATTTT. It encodes CASSLAGGASTDTQYF.

This chain uses TRBV12-3 or TRBV12-4 with TRBJ2-5, with TRBD1 matching over 7 bases. The CDR3 totals 15 residues. With V trimmed by 4 bases and J by 5 bases, 10 bases remained unmatched. CDR3 nucleotides: TGTGCCAGCAGTTCCAGGGGTAGGGGGCGTGAGACCCAGTACTTC. Translated: CASSSRGRGRETQYF.

The CDR3 is CASSQSGDEQYF. The DNA of the CDR3 is TGCGCCAGCAGCCAATCAGGGGACGAGCAGTACTTC. This sequence joins TRBV4-1 and TRBJ2-7; maybe TRBD1 (6 bases). Germline V lookup: CDR1 MGHRA, CDR2 YSYEKL. The V end was cut by 2 bases, the J end by 5 bases, with 7 bases between. The CDR3 runs to 12 residues.

This clonotype was found a few times. This chain connects TRBV19 to TRBJ2-1; 8 nucleotides line up with TRBD1. The CDR3 runs 15 residues. Germline loops: CDR1 LNHDA, CDR2 SQIVND (reference sequence). J was trimmed by 5 bases and V by 2 bases; bases with no gene match: 5. CDR3 sequence reads: CASSIRQGRNNEQFF. The CDR3 DNA sequence: TGTGCCAGTAGTATACGACAGGGGCGGAACAATGAGCAGTTCTTC.

Many counts were recorded for this clonotype. The chain combines TRBV11-2 with TRBJ2-1; either TRBD1 or TRBD2 may supply D (5 bases each). V was shortened by 2 bases and J by 2 bases, with 13 bases between the two germline ends. This CDR3 is 16 amino acids long. Germline loops: CDR1 SGHAT, CDR2 FQNNGV. The CDR3 loop reads CASSLIGVGAYNEQFF. CDR3 DNA sequence: TGTGCCAGCAGCTTAATCGGGGTGGGGGCCTACAATGAGCAGTTCTTC.

This clonotype has a count of ten or more. This rearrangement joins TRBV7-3 to TRBJ1-1, with a tentative D call TRBD1 (5 bases). Germline CDR1 is SGHTA and CDR2 is FQGTGA. Trimming removed 2 bases from V and 7 bases from J, with 20 bases in between. This CDR3 spans 16 amino acids. The CDR3 DNA is TGTGCCAGCAGCTTACAACGGTCTGGGTTTGGGGGTGAAGCTTTCTTT. Residues: CASSLQRSGFGGEAFF.

This rearrangement joins TRBV14 to TRBJ1-5; D gene unclear. With 4 bases removed from V and 0 bases from J, the gap between germline ends came to 7 bases. The germline V gene encodes CDR1 SGHDN and CDR2 FVKESK. The CDR3 covers 14 residues. CDR3 in amino acids: CASSRNYSNQPQHF. CDR3 DNA sequence: TGTGCCAGCAGCCGGAACTATAGCAATCAGCCCCAGCATTTT. The full variable domain, rest sourced from reference TRBV14 and TRBJ1-5, is EAGVTQFPSHSVIEKGQTVTLRCDPISGHDNLYWYRRVMGKEIKFLLHFVKESKQDESGMPNNRFLAERTGGTYSTLKVQPAELEDSGVYFCASSRNYSNQPQHFGDGTRLSIL.

This chain uses TRBV20-1 with TRBJ1-2; the match to TRBD1 covers 7 bases. Germline CDR1 and CDR2: DFQATT and SNEGSKA (reference sequence). The CDR3 extends over 18 amino acids. V lost 0 bases and J lost 2; bases outside the gene matches: 15. The CDR3 coding sequence is TGCAGTGCTAGAGAGATGGGACAGTTCCCGGGGGCGAACTATGGCTACACCTTC. Translation gives CSAREMGQFPGANYGYTF.

The V call is TRBV6-1, the J call TRBJ1-5, with D unresolved. Trimming left V 8 bases short and J 6 bases short, with 8 bases between. CDR1 is MNHNS and CDR2 is SASEGT in the germline V gene. CDR3 size: 11 residues. CDR3 nucleotides: TGTGCCAGCTTCCCTTTTCAGCCCCAGCATTTT. Translation gives CASFPFQPQHF.

This clonotype was observed at least ten times. CDR3 loop: CASSRDPGLAGGEETQYF. CDR3 coding DNA: TGTGCCAGCAGCCGCGATCCGGGACTAGCGGGAGGGGAGGAGACCCAGTACTTC. The rearrangement uses TRBV13 and TRBJ2-5; 16 positions agree with TRBD2. Per the germline V gene, CDR1 is PRHDT and CDR2 is FYEKMQ (reference sequence). CDR3 length equals 18 residues. Unmatched junction bases numbered 11, after V lost 5 bases and J lost 5 bases. Using reference TRBV13 and TRBJ2-5 for the parts outside the CDR3, the full variable domain is AAGVIQSPRHLIKEKRETATLKCYPIPRHDTVYWYQQGPGQDPQFLISFYEKMQSDKGSIPDRFSAQQFSDYHSELNMSSLELGDSALYFCASSRDPGLAGGEETQYFGPGTRLLVL.

This clonotype was found many times. The V call is TRBV29-1, the J call TRBJ1-2; D call uncertain. V lost 2 bases to trimming and J lost 4 bases, with 8 bases between them. CDR1 and CDR2 (germline): SQVTM, ANQGSEA. The CDR3 totals 12 residues. CDR3 protein: CSVEPGSYGYTF. CDR3 coding DNA: TGCAGCGTTGAACCCGGAAGCTATGGCTACACCTTC.